This T cell receptor beta chain emerged from a study of cytomegalovirus exposure and HLA in healthy donors. Study-wide points: DRB1 showed the most TCR associations and HLA-C the fewest in a later analysis, as rates varied by HLA locus.

Only one count was recorded for this clone. What it binds is unknown. 13 Jbeta primers and 60 Vbeta primers were used for the PCR. This table comes from immunoSEQ multiplex PCR, and its TCRdb copy is limited to in-frame clones, with some not included. Of roughly 200,000 clones listed, about 78% are singletons. CDR3 length: 12 amino acids. The ends lost 5 bases at V and 8 bases at J; junction bases unmatched: 2. Germline V gene sequence: CDR1 KGHSH, CDR2 LQKENI. The sequence came from a man in his sixties in good health and CMV-seronegative. Sequencing was carried out using PBMCs. This chain connects TRBV18 to TRBJ1-2, with TRBD1 matching 10 bases. The CDR3 loop reads CASSTTGGGYTF. The CDR3 bases are TGTGCCAGCTCAACGACAGGGGGCGGCTACACCTTC.